Described below is a single T cell receptor (beta chain) sequence and its context. The record originates from a study of CD8 T cells in Susac syndrome. FACS was used to enrich TEMRA cells, whereas the CD8+ and CD4+ T cells were obtained by negative isolation. Random hexamers primed reverse transcription of 0.5 to 1 ug RNA. TCRdb ran MiXCR on the immunoSEQ multiplex PCR reads and lists one entry per CDR3 protein. The repertoire holds about 90,000 distinct CDR3 sequences, with roughly 96% as singletons. The CDR3 extends over 15 amino acids. The germline CDR1 and CDR2 sequences are LGHNA and YSLEER. Trimming stripped 0 bases from V and 4 bases from J, with 12 bases between.

The clonotype was recovered from a human donor with Susac syndrome. Sequenced input: CD8+ T cells from PBMCs. The chain uses TRBV4-3 and TRBJ2-5; a possible D gene is TRBD1 (6 bases). As DNA, the CDR3 is TGCGCCAGCAGCCAAGAAGTGGGGGCTCGAGAGACCCAGTACTTC. Protein: CASSQEVGARETQYF.